Sequencing of this T cell receptor (beta chain) was carried out in a study of OX40 agonist ivuxolimab in advanced cancers. Study context: Hepatocellular carcinoma, melanoma, renal cell or head and neck cancer affected the dose-escalation patients.

Sequencing was performed with immunoSEQ multiplex PCR; in TCRdb, only in-frame clones are kept and a portion is missing. The sample includes some 40,000 clones, roughly 92% of them seen just once. CDR1 is MNHEY and CDR2 is SVGAGI in the germline V gene. V shed 5 bases, J shed 2 bases, and the junction held 3 bases outside the gene matches. The CDR3 runs to 15 residues. The material sequenced was CD4+ or CD8+ T cells sorted from blood, taken in a trial of the OX40 agonist ivuxolimab. The chain uses TRBV6-5 and TRBJ2-5; 12 bases are a match to TRBD2. This TCR derives from an adult with an advanced solid tumor such as melanoma, head and neck, liver or kidney cancer. Here the CDR3 DNA reads TGTGCCAGCAGTGCTAGCGGGAGGGGGCAAGAGACCCAGTACTTC. Amino acids: CASSASGRGQETQYF.